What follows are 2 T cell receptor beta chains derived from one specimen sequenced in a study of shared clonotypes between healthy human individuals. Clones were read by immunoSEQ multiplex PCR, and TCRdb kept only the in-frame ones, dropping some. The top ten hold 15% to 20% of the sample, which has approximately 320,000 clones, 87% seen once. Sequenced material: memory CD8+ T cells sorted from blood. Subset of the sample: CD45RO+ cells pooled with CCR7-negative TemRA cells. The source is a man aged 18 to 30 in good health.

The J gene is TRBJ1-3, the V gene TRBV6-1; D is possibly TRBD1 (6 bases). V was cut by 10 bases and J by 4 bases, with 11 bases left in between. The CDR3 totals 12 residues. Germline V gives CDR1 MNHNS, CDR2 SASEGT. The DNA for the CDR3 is TGTGCCACCTGGGGGGCAGGAAACACCATATATTTT. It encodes CATWGAGNTIYF.

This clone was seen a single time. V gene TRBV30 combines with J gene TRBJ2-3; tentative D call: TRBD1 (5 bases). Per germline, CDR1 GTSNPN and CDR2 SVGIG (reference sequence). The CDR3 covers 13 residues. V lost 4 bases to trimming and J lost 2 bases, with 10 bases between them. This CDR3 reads CAWMGLNTDTQYF. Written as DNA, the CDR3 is TGTGCCTGGATGGGGCTTAACACAGATACGCAGTATTTT.